The 12 T cell receptor beta chains below were found in one sample sequenced in a study of OX40 agonist ivuxolimab in advanced cancers. Only in-frame clones appear in the TCRdb table, and some are missing; sequencing was by immunoSEQ multiplex PCR. Among roughly 67,000 clones listed, roughly 86% were seen once. Here the sequenced sample was CD4+ or CD8+ T cells sorted from blood, taken in a trial of the OX40 agonist ivuxolimab. Every receptor here comes from an adult with an advanced solid tumor such as melanoma, head and neck, liver or kidney cancer.

The CDR3: CASSLGQTEAFF. The CDR3 coding sequence is TGTGCCAGCAGTTTAGGACAGACTGAAGCTTTCTTT. The genes are TRBV6-1 and TRBJ1-1; maybe TRBD1 (6 bases). The CDR3 spans 12 residues. Trimming left V 5 bases short and J 5 bases short, with 9 bases between. Looked up from germline, CDR1 is MNHNS and CDR2 is SASEGT.

This chain links TRBV30 with TRBJ2-7, with D possibly matching TRBD1 (5 bases). Germline CDR1 reads GTSNPN; CDR2 reads SVGIG (reference sequence). This CDR3 has 14 amino acids. Trimming stripped 2 bases from V and 5 bases from J, with 16 bases between. DNA of the CDR3: TGTGCCTGGAGTAGGGAAAGGGGTGGGGACGAGCAGTACTTC. It specifies CAWSRERGGDEQYF.

The V call is TRBV7-9, the J call TRBJ1-1; tentatively, D is TRBD1 (6 bases). The CDR3 has 12 amino acids. Germline V CDR1 and CDR2: SEHNR, FQNEAQ (reference sequence). Between the trimmed V and J ends, which lost 2 bases and 10 bases, there was a span of 11 bases. In nucleotides, the CDR3 is TGTGCCAGCAGCTTAATTTCAGGGGTAGCTTTCTTT. Translating gives CASSLISGVAFF.

This chain joins TRBV29-1 and TRBJ1-2; 10 positions agree with TRBD1. The CDR3 loop spans 12 amino acids. V was clipped by 3 bases and J by 7 bases; unmatched bases: 2. CDR1 and CDR2 from the germline V gene are SQVTM and ANQGSEA. Here the CDR3 DNA reads TGCAGCGTTGAGGGGACAGGGGTTGGCTACACCTTC. Translated: CSVEGTGVGYTF.

The chain employs TRBV4-1 and TRBJ2-3, with D unclear. This CDR3 has 12 amino acids. The germline CDR1 and CDR2 sequences are MGHRA and YSYEKL. Deletions cut 3 bases from V and 0 bases from J, with 1 base between. The CDR3, as DNA: TGCGCCAGCAGCCATAGCACAGATACGCAGTATTTT. Residues: CASSHSTDTQYF.

The chain joins TRBV5-4 to TRBJ2-5, with D possibly called TRBD1 or TRBD2 (5 bases each). CDR1 is SGHNT, CDR2 YYREEE, per germline (reference sequence). The V and J ends lost 7 bases and 5 bases respectively, with 15 bases between them. This CDR3 comprises 13 residues. The CDR3 bases are TGTGCCAGCCGCCTTTCGGGGCTGGAGACCCAGTACTTC. Its protein product is CASRLSGLETQYF. Looking up the rest from reference TRBV5-4 and TRBJ2-5 gives the full variable domain: ETGVTQSPTHLIKTRGQQVTLRCSSQSGHNTVSWYQQALGQGPQFIFQYYREEENGRGNFPPRFSGLQFPNYSSELNVNALELDDSALYLCASRLSGLETQYFGPGTRLLVL.

This chain links TRBV29-1 with TRBJ2-5; 7 bases agree with TRBD1. J gave up 2 bases and V 6 bases, and 3 bases lay outside the gene matches. This CDR3 region has 12 residues. CDR1 SQVTM and CDR2 ANQGSEA come from the germline V gene. CDR3 sequence reads: CSVGQRQETQYF. The CDR3 coding sequence is TGCAGCGTGGGACAGAGGCAAGAGACCCAGTACTTC. The whole variable domain, remainder taken from reference TRBV29-1 and TRBJ2-5, is SAVISQKPSRDICQRGTSLTIQCQVDSQVTMMFWYRQQPGQSLTLIATANQGSEATYESGFVIDKFPISRPNLTFSTLTVSNMSPEDSSIYLCSVGQRQETQYFGPGTRLLVL.

The J gene is TRBJ2-2, the V gene TRBV6-1; D call uncertain. V was clipped by 6 bases and J by 2 bases, with 4 bases between them. Germline V gene sequence: CDR1 MNHNS, CDR2 SASEGT. There are 12 residues in the CDR3. CDR3 sequence: CASRINTGELFF. The CDR3 DNA follows: TGTGCCAGCAGAATTAACACCGGGGAGCTGTTTTTT.

The chain uses TRBV6-1 and TRBJ1-5; 8 bases map to TRBD1. V gave up 7 bases and J gave up 3 bases; unmatched junction bases: 5. CDR1 and CDR2 from the germline V gene are MNHNS and SASEGT. The CDR3 has 14 residues. Written as DNA, the CDR3 is TGTGCCAGCATCGTGACAGGGGACAATCAGCCCCAGCATTTT. This sequence encodes CASIVTGDNQPQHF.

DNA for the CDR3: TGTGCCAGCAGTACGGGGTGGCAGCCCCAGCATTTT. It specifies CASSTGWQPQHF. The rearrangement uses TRBV6-5 and TRBJ1-5; no reliable D call. The CDR3 has 12 amino acids. Deletions cut 5 bases from V and 7 bases from J, with 9 bases between. Germline V gene sequence: CDR1 MNHEY, CDR2 SVGAGI.

V usage is TRBV19 and J usage is TRBJ1-1, with D tentatively TRBD1 (6 bases). The CDR3 length is 14 residues. Germline CDR1 is LNHDA and CDR2 is SQIVND (reference sequence). Trimming pared 7 bases from V and 0 bases from J, leaving 12 bases between. The CDR3 coding sequence is TGTGCCAGTACTGACAGGACTGTGAACACTGAAGCTTTCTTT. It translates to CASTDRTVNTEAFF.

CDR3 sequence reads: CSVGRGSYEQYF. The CDR3 nucleotides read TGCAGCGTTGGTCGGGGATCCTACGAGCAGTACTTC. J is TRBJ2-7 and V is TRBV29-1; possible D gene TRBD2, 5 bases. The CDR3 is 12 residues long. The germline gives CDR1 SQVTM, CDR2 ANQGSEA. Between the trimmed V and J ends, which lost 4 bases and 1 base, there was a span of 8 bases.